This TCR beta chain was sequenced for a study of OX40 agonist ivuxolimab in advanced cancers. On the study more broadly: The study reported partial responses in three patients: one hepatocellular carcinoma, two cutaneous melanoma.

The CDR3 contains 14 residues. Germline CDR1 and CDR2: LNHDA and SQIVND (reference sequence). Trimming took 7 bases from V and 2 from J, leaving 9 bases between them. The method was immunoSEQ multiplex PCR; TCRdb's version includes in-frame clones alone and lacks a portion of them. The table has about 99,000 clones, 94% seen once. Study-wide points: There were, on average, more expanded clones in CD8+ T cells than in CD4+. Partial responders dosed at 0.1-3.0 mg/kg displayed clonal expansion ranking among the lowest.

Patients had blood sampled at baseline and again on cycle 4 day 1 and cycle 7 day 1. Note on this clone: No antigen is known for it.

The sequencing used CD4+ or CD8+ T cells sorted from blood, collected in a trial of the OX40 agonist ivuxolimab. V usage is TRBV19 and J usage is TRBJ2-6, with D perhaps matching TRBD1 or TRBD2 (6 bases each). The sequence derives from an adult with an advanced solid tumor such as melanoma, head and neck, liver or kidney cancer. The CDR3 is CASKGGTGANVLTF. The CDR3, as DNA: TGTGCCAGTAAGGGGGGCACTGGGGCCAACGTCCTGACTTTC.